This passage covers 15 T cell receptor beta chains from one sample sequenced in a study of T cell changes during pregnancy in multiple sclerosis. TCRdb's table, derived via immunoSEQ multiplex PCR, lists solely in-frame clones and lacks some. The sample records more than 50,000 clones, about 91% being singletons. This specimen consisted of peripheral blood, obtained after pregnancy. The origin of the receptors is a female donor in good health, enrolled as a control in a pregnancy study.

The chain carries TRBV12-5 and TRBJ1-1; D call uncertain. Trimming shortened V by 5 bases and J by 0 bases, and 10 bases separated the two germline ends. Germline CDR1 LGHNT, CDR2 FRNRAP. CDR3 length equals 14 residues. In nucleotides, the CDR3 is TGTGCTAGTGGTCCCCCTTCAGTGAACACTGAAGCTTTCTTT. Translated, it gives CASGPPSVNTEAFF.

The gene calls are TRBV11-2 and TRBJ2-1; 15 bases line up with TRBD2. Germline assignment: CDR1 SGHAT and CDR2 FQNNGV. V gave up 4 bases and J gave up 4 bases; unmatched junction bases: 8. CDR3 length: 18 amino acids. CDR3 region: CASSSKAGTSGGYNEQFF. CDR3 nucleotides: TGTGCCAGCAGCTCCAAAGCCGGGACTAGCGGGGGGTACAATGAGCAGTTCTTC.

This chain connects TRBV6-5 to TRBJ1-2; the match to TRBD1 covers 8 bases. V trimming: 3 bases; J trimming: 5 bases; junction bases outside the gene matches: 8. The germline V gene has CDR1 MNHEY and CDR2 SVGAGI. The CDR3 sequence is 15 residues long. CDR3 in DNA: TGTGCCAGCAGTTATTCCCCCAGGACAGGGTATGGCTACACCTTC. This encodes CASSYSPRTGYGYTF.

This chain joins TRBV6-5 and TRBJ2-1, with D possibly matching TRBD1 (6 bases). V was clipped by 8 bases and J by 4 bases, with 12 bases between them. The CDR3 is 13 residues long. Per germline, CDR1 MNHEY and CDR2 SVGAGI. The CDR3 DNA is TGTGCCAGCGCAGGGGCAGGGTACAATGAGCAGTTCTTC. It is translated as CASAGAGYNEQFF.

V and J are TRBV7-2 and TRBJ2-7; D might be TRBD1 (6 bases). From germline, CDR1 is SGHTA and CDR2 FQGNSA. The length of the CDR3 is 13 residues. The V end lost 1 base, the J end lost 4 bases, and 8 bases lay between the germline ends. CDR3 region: CASSLGDRYEQYF. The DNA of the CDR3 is TGTGCCAGCAGCTTAGGCGACAGGTACGAGCAGTACTTC.

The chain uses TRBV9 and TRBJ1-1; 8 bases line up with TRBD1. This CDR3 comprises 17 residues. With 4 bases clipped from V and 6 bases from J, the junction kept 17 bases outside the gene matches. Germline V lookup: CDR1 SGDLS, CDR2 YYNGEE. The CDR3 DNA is TGTGCCAGCAGCATCCCAGGGGGCTTGGGATTTTCCTCTGAAGCTTTCTTT. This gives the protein CASSIPGGLGFSSEAFF. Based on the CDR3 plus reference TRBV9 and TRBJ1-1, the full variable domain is DSGVTQTPKHLITATGQRVTLRCSPRSGDLSVYWYQQSLDQGLQFLIQYYNGEERAKGNILERFSAQQFPDLHSELNLSSLELGDSALYFCASSIPGGLGFSSEAFFGQGTRLTVV.

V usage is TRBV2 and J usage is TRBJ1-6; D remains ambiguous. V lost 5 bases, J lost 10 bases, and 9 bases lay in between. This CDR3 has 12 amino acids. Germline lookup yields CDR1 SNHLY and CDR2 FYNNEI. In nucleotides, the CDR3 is TGTGCCAGCAGTTCTCAACTCTCACCCCTCCACTTT. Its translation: CASSSQLSPLHF.

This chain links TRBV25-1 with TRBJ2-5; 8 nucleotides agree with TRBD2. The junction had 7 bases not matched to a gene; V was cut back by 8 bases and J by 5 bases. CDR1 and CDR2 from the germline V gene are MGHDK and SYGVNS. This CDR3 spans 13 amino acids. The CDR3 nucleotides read TGTGCCAGCGGTATAGCGGGAAGGGAGACCCAGTACTTC. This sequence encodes CASGIAGRETQYF.

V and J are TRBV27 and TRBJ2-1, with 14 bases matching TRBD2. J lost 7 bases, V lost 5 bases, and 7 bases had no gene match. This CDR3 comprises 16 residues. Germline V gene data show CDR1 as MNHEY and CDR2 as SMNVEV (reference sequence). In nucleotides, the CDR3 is TGTGCCAGCAGTCTGGGACTAGCGGGAGAAGCAAATGAGCAGTTCTTC. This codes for CASSLGLAGEANEQFF.

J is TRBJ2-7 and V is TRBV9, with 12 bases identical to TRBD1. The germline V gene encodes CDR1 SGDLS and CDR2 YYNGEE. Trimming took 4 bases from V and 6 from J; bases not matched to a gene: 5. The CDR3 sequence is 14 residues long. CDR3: CASSPGTGGLEQYF. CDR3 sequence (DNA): TGTGCCAGCAGCCCCGGGACAGGGGGCCTCGAGCAGTACTTC.

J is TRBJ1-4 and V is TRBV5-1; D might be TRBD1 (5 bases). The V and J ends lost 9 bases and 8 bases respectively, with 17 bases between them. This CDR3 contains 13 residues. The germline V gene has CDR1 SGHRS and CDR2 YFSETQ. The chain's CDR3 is CATRGGSEEKLFF. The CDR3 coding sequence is TGCGCCACCCGGGGGGGGTCAGAGGAAAAACTGTTTTTT.

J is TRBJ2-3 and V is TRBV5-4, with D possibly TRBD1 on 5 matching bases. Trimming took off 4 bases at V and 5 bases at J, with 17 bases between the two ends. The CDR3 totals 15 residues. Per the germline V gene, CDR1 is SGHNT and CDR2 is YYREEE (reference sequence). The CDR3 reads CASSLQVGAGDTQYF. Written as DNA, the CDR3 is TGTGCCAGCAGCCTTCAGGTAGGGGCAGGAGATACGCAGTATTTT.

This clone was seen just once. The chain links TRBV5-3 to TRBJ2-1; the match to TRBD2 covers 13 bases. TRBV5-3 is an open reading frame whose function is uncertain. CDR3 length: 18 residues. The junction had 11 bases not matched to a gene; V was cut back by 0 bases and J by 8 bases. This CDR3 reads CARSLDLPTSGGAHEQFF. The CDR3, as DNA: TGTGCCAGAAGCTTGGATCTCCCCACTAGCGGGGGGGCCCATGAGCAGTTCTTC.

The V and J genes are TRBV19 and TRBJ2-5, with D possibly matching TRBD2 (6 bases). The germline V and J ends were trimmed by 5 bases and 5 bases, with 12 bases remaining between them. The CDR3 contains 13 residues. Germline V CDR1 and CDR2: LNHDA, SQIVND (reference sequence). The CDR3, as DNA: TGTGCCAGTAGTTCGGGAGTAGGGGAGACCCAGTACTTC. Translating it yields CASSSGVGETQYF.

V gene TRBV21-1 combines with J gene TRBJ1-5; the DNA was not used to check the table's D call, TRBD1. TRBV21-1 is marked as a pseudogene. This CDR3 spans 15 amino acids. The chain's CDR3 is CASSSQDSINQPQHF. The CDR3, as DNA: TGTGCCAGCAGCTCCCAGGACAGTATAAATCAGCCCCAGCATTTT.